The 6 T cell receptor beta chains presented below share a single source sample, sequenced in a study of T cells in Graves' hyperthyroidism and ophthalmopathy. RNA transcripts gave rise to amplified TCR beta CDR3 regions. First-round RT-PCR with HTBI primers amplified the TCR CDR3 region. TCRdb itself ran the multiplex PCR reads through MiXCR, one entry per CDR3 protein. The table lists around 700,000 distinct CDR3 sequences, 18% of them singletons. Sequencing input: blood. The origin of the receptors is a woman in her fifties or sixties with Graves' hyperthyroidism that later progressed to Graves' ophthalmopathy.

This clonotype has a handful of counts. The rearrangement links TRBV29-1 to TRBJ2-4, with 9 bases matching TRBD1. The germline V gene encodes CDR1 SQVTM and CDR2 ANQGSEA. CDR3 length equals 16 residues. Trimming at V came to 0 bases and at J to 3 bases, leaving 6 bases not matched to a gene. CDR3 DNA: TGCAGCGTTGAAGATCTCCGGGACAGGGTCAAAAACATTCAGTACTTC. Its translation: CSVEDLRDRVKNIQYF. The variable domain in full, completed from reference TRBV29-1 and TRBJ2-4, reads SAVISQKPSRDICQRGTSLTIQCQVDSQVTMMFWYRQQPGQSLTLIATANQGSEATYESGFVIDKFPISRPNLTFSTLTVSNMSPEDSSIYLCSVEDLRDRVKNIQYFGAGTRLSVL.

This clonotype was found many times. The gene calls are TRBV5-1 and TRBJ2-2, with TRBD2 identical over 7 bases. Germline V gene sequence: CDR1 SGHRS, CDR2 YFSETQ. This CDR3 has 15 amino acids. J gave up 6 bases and V 9 bases, and 14 bases lay outside the gene matches. This CDR3 reads CATSGRASGAGELFF. The CDR3 DNA follows: TGCGCCACCTCTGGAAGGGCTAGCGGTGCCGGGGAGCTGTTTTTT.

On this clonotype itself: A much larger clone sits a single nucleotide away, making a read error possible. V is TRBV20-1 and J is TRBJ2-2; TRBD1 matches at 10 bases. The CDR3 sequence is 16 residues long. J gave up 6 bases and V 0 bases, and 7 bases lay outside the gene matches. Germline assignment: CDR1 DFQATT and CDR2 SNEGSKA (reference sequence). The CDR3 DNA is TGCAGTGCTAGAGATCCCGAGGGACAGGGGCCCGGGGAGCTGTTTTTT. This encodes CSARDPEGQGPGELFF.

For this clonotype: A single base separates this from a much larger clone, so it may be a read error. This sequence joins TRBV27 and TRBJ1-2; D remains ambiguous. CDR3 length: 16 residues. In germline, CDR1 is MNHEY, CDR2 SMNVEV (reference sequence). The ends were cut back, 8 bases at V and 5 bases at J, with 24 bases in the middle. The DNA for the CDR3 is TGTGCCAGCGCCCCCTGGGGAAATCTGGGCGAATATGGCTACACCTTC. This translates into CASAPWGNLGEYGYTF.

This clonotype was seen a few times. J is TRBJ1-5 and V is TRBV4-1; D perhaps matches TRBD1 (6 bases). CDR1 is MGHRA, CDR2 YSYEKL, per germline. The V gene lost 2 bases and the J gene lost 6 bases, with 8 bases spanning the gap. This CDR3 is 13 amino acids long. CDR3 sequence: CASSQTGTQPQHF. The CDR3 DNA sequence: TGCGCCAGCAGCCAAACAGGGACTCAGCCCCAGCATTTT.

This clonotype came up many times. The chain links TRBV20-1 to TRBJ2-7, with 9 bases fitting TRBD1. Unmatched junction bases numbered 8, after V lost 5 bases and J lost 3 bases. Germline V gives CDR1 DFQATT, CDR2 SNEGSKA (reference sequence). The CDR3 spans 14 residues. CDR3 in DNA: TGCAGTGCTGACAATCCGGGACAGGGCTACGAGCAGTACTTC. Its protein product is CSADNPGQGYEQYF.